This TCR beta chain was retrieved from a study of cytomegalovirus exposure and HLA in healthy donors. PCR amplification relied on 60 Vbeta primers (plus 13 Jbeta primers). The method was immunoSEQ multiplex PCR; TCRdb's version includes in-frame clones alone and lacks a portion of them. The profile shows approximately 150,000 clones, around 79% of them singletons. The sequenced sample consisted of PBMCs. This clonotype originated in a human donor in good health.

This CDR3 is CASSARVNNQPQHF. CDR3 DNA sequence: TGTGCCAGCAGTGCCAGGGTTAATAATCAGCCCCAGCATTTT. The chain recombines TRBV5-6 with TRBJ1-5; D perhaps matches TRBD1 (5 bases). The CDR3 loop spans 14 amino acids. Trimming stripped 5 bases from V and 4 bases from J, with 13 bases between. CDR1 SGHDT and CDR2 YYEEEE come from the germline V gene.